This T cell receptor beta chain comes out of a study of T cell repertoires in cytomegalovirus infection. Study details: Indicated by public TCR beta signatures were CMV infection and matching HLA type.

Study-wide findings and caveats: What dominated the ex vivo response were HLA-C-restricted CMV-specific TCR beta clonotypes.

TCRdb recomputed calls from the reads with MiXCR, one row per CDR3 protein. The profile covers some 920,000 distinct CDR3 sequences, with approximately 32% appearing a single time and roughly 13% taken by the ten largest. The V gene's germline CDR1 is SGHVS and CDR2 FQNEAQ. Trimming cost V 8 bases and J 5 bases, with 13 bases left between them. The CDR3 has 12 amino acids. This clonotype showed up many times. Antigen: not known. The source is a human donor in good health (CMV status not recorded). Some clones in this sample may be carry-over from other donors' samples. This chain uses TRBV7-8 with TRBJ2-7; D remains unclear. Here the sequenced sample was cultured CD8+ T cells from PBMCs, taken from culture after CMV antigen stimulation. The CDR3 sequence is CASGRGGDEQYF. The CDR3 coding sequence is TGTGCCAGCGGTCGAGGCGGCGACGAGCAGTACTTC.